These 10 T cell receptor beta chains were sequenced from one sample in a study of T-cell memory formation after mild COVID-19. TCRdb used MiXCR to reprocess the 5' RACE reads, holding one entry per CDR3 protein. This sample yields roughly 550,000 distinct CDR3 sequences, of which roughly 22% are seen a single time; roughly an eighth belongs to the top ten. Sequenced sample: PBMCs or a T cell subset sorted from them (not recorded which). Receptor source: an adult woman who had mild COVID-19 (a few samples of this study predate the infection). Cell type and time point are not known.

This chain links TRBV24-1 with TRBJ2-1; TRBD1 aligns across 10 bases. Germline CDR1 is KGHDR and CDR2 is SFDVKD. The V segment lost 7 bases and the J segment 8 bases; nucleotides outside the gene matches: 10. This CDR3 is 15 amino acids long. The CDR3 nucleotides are TGTGCCACCAGGGGGGCAGGGGACAGGGGACATGAGCAGTTCTTC. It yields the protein CATRGAGDRGHEQFF.

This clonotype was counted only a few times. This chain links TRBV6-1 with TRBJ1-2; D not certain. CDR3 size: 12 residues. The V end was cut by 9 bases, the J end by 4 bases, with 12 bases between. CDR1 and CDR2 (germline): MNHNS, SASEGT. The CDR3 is CASRGERYGYTF. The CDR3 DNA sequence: TGTGCCAGTCGTGGGGAACGCTATGGCTACACCTTC.

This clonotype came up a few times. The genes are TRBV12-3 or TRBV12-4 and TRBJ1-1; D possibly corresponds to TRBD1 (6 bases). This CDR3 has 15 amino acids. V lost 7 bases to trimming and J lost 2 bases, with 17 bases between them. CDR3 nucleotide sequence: TGTGCCAGCACCCCATGGGGGGGCGGCAACACTGAAGCTTTCTTT. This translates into CASTPWGGGNTEAFF.

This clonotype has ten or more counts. The CDR3 reads CASSPSSSGSYEQYF. The DNA of the CDR3 is TGTGCCAGCAGTCCCTCGAGTAGCGGGAGCTACGAGCAGTACTTC. The chain joins TRBV27 to TRBJ2-7; TRBD2 matches 9 bases. After removal of 5 bases from V and 3 bases from J, the junction contained 8 bases not matched to a gene. This CDR3 contains 15 residues. Germline-derived CDR1 and CDR2 are MNHEY and SMNVEV (reference sequence).

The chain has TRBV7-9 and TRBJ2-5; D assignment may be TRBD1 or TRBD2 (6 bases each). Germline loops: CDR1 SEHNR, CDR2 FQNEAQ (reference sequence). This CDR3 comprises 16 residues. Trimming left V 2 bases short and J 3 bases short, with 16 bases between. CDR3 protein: CASSLTGAGHKETQYF. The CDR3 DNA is TGTGCCAGCAGCTTAACGGGGGCAGGTCATAAAGAGACCCAGTACTTC.

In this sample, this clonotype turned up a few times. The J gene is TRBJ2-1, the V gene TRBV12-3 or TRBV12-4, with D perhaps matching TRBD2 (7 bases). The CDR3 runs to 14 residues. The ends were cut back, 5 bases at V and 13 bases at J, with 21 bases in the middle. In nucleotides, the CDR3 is TGTGCCAGCAGTGCCCCGCGGGGGCGGGAGCACCAGTTCTTC. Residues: CASSAPRGREHQFF.

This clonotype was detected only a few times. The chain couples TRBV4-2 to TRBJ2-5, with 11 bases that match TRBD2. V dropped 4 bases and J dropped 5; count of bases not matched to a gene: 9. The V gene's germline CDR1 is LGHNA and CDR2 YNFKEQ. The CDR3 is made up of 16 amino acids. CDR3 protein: CASSRIAGGLSETQYF. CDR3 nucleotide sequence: TGTGCCAGCAGCCGAATAGCGGGGGGGCTCTCGGAGACCCAGTACTTC.

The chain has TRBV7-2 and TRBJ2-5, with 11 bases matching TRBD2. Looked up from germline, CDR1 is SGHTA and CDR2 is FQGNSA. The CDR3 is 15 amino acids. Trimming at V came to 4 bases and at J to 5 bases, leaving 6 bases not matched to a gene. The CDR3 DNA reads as TGTGCCAGCAGCTCACTAGCGGGAGCAGTTGAGACCCAGTACTTC. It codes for CASSSLAGAVETQYF.

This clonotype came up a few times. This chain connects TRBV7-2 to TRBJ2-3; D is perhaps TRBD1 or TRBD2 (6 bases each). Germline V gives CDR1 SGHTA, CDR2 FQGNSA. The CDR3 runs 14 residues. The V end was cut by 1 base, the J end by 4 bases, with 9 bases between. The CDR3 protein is CASSLGGASDTQYF. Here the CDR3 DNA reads TGTGCCAGCAGCTTAGGGGGGGCCTCAGATACGCAGTATTTT.

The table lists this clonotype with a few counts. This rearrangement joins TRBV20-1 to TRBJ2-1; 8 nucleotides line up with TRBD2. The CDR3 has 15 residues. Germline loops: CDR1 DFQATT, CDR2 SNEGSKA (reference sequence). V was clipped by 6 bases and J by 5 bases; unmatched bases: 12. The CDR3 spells CSAALSGRGNNEQFF. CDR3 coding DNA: TGCAGTGCCGCTCTAAGCGGGAGAGGCAACAATGAGCAGTTCTTC.